The source of this T cell receptor beta chain is a study of response to subunit inactivated influenza vaccine. There are many counts of this clonotype. Its antigen is still unknown. Study-wide points: Each seasonal flu vaccination may recruit only limited new T cells, authors suggested.

TCRdb called the RT-PCR reads again in MiXCR, with one record for every CDR3 protein. The sample has 450,000 to 600,000 distinct CDR3 sequences; 6.5% to 8% are singletons. The CDR3 extends over 15 amino acids. CDR1 is SGHRS, CDR2 YFSETQ, per germline. The V end was cut by 2 bases, the J end by 0 bases, with 11 bases between. The source was PBMCs from blood, collected around 25 months after vaccination. The chain joins TRBV5-1 to TRBJ1-1; D unresolved. The clonotype was recovered from a man aged 45 to 75 who received an inactivated influenza vaccine. In nucleotides, the CDR3 is TGCGCCAGCAGCTTAGGAACAGCAATGAACACTGAAGCTTTCTTT. Translating gives CASSLGTAMNTEAFF. The whole variable domain, filled in from reference TRBV5-1 and TRBJ1-1, reads KAGVTQTPRYLIKTRGQQVTLSCSPISGHRSVSWYQQTPGQGLQFLFEYFSETQRNKGNFPGRFSGRQFSNSRSEMNVSTLELGDSALYLCASSLGTAMNTEAFFGQGTRLTVV.